Below, 14 T cell receptor beta chains from the same sample are listed, as sequenced in a study of cytomegalovirus exposure and HLA in healthy donors. The PCR made use of 60 Vbeta and 13 Jbeta primers. The assay was immunoSEQ multiplex PCR, and TCRdb's table has in-frame clones only and misses some. The table for this sample gives 100,000 to 150,000 clones. The sample consisted of PBMCs. Source of these receptors: a man aged 40-55 years in good health and CMV-seronegative.

The CDR3 nucleotides read TGTGCCAGCAGTCGGACACCCTGGGACTATGGCTACACCTTC. It yields the protein CASSRTPWDYGYTF. The chain carries TRBV5-4 and TRBJ1-2, with D perhaps TRBD1 (5 bases). Germline values: CDR1 SGHNT, CDR2 YYREEE (reference sequence). V lost 5 bases to trimming and J lost 3 bases, with 14 bases between them. This CDR3 is built from 14 residues. Drawing the rest from reference TRBV5-4 and TRBJ1-2, the complete variable domain is ETGVTQSPTHLIKTRGQQVTLRCSSQSGHNTVSWYQQALGQGPQFIFQYYREEENGRGNFPPRFSGLQFPNYSSELNVNALELDDSALYLCASSRTPWDYGYTFGSGTRLTVV.

This chain links TRBV5-1 with TRBJ2-7; TRBD2 matches at 8 bases. Germline lookup yields CDR1 SGHRS and CDR2 YFSETQ. Trimming removed 3 bases from V and 3 bases from J; junction bases left unmatched: 8. The CDR3 consists of 15 residues. The CDR3 region has the DNA TGCGCCAGCAGCTGGGGGGGGAGCGGGAGCTACGAGCAGTACTTC. Translation: CASSWGGSGSYEQYF.

The rearrangement uses TRBV5-1 and TRBJ2-3; D unresolved. The CDR3 totals 14 residues. The V end was cut by 5 bases, the J end by 2 bases, with 12 bases between. Germline V CDR1 and CDR2: SGHRS, YFSETQ. The CDR3 region has the DNA TGCGCCAGCAGTCCTCCCGGGTTCACAGATACGCAGTATTTT. Translation: CASSPPGFTDTQYF.

The genes are TRBV7-8 and TRBJ2-3; 10 nucleotides align to TRBD1. The CDR3 has 19 residues. CDR1 and CDR2 (germline): SGHVS, FQNEAQ. The V and J ends lost 7 bases and 4 bases, in that order; junction bases with no gene match: 20. CDR3 DNA sequence: TGTGCCAGCACCCAGACTCTGTATAGGGGGACAGGGGCGTCAGATACGCAGTATTTT. This translates into CASTQTLYRGTGASDTQYF. Filled out from reference TRBV7-8 and TRBJ2-3, the complete variable domain reads GAGVSQSPRYKVAKRGQDVALRCDPISGHVSLFWYQQALGQGPEFLTYFQNEAQLDKSGLPSDRFFAERPEGSVSTLKIQRTQQEDSAVYLCASTQTLYRGTGASDTQYFGPGTRLTVL.

The chain carries TRBV9 and TRBJ1-1, with D possibly matching TRBD1 (6 bases). CDR1 is SGDLS, CDR2 YYNGEE, per germline. Trimming shortened V by 0 bases and J by 1 base, and 13 bases separated the two germline ends. The CDR3 has 16 amino acids. The CDR3 sequence: CASSVDRAGTNTEAFF. The CDR3 nucleotides read TGTGCCAGCAGCGTAGACAGGGCCGGTACGAACACTGAAGCTTTCTTT.

The rearrangement links TRBV4-2 to TRBJ2-3; 12 nucleotides align to TRBD2. This CDR3 has 17 residues. The junction had 7 bases not matched to a gene; V was cut back by 0 bases and J by 6 bases. From germline, CDR1 is LGHNA and CDR2 YNFKEQ. CDR3 residues: CASSQDLASGRADTQYF. The CDR3 bases are TGTGCCAGCAGCCAAGATCTGGCTAGCGGGAGGGCCGATACGCAGTATTTT.

The chain combines TRBV27 with TRBJ2-7, with D maybe TRBD1 (6 bases). The CDR3 is 14 amino acids. V lost 2 bases and J 6 bases, leaving 14 bases between the germline ends. The germline CDR1 and CDR2 sequences are MNHEY and SMNVEV (reference sequence). CDR3 sequence reads: CASSLSGLGGEQYF. The CDR3 coding sequence is TGTGCCAGCAGTTTAAGCGGCCTAGGGGGCGAGCAGTACTTC.

V gene TRBV2 combines with J gene TRBJ1-3; tentative D call: TRBD1 (5 bases). This CDR3 region has 16 residues. The germline CDR1 and CDR2 sequences are SNHLY and FYNNEI. The ends were cut back, 0 bases at V and 4 bases at J, with 13 bases in the middle. The CDR3 protein is CASSEAAGRIGNTIYF. The CDR3 coding sequence is TGTGCCAGCAGTGAAGCGGCAGGGAGGATAGGAAACACCATATATTTT.

This rearrangement joins TRBV27 to TRBJ2-5; D perhaps matches TRBD1 (5 bases). This CDR3 region has 15 residues. Trimming took 1 base from V and 4 from J, leaving 13 bases between them. Germline V gene sequence: CDR1 MNHEY, CDR2 SMNVEV (reference sequence). The CDR3 region has the DNA TGTGCCAGCAGTTTATACCAGGGCGGTCGAGAGACCCAGTACTTC. This gives the protein CASSLYQGGRETQYF.

This sequence joins TRBV27 and TRBJ1-5, with D possibly matching TRBD1 (6 bases). Deletions cut 3 bases from V and 1 base from J, with 10 bases between. The CDR3 is 15 residues long. In germline, CDR1 is MNHEY, CDR2 SMNVEV (reference sequence). The CDR3 region has the DNA TGTGCCAGCAGTTTGCGGGGGGCCAGCAATCAGCCCCAGCATTTT. It is translated as CASSLRGASNQPQHF.

The gene calls are TRBV28 and TRBJ1-2; D is ambiguous. Trimming stripped 2 bases from V and 4 bases from J, with 5 bases between. The CDR3 is made up of 12 amino acids. The V gene's germline CDR1 is MDHEN and CDR2 SYDVKM. CDR3 amino acids: CASSLASYGYTF. CDR3 in DNA: TGTGCCAGCAGTTTAGCGTCCTATGGCTACACCTTC.

The V call is TRBV7-8, the J call TRBJ2-1, with TRBD1 matching over 7 bases. The CDR3 runs to 15 residues. Per the germline V gene, CDR1 is SGHVS and CDR2 is FQNEAQ. The V gene end was trimmed by 2 bases and the J gene end by 9 bases; junction bases not matched to a gene: 10. The DNA for the CDR3 is TGTGCCAGCAGCTTACCAGGGACAGCTAGTGGTGAGCAGTTCTTC. Encoded protein: CASSLPGTASGEQFF.

The chain employs TRBV7-9 and TRBJ1-4; TRBD1 is a possible D gene (5 bases). The germline CDR1 and CDR2 sequences are SEHNR and FQNEAQ (reference sequence). Trimming stripped 4 bases from V and 0 bases from J, with 6 bases between. This CDR3 contains 14 residues. The CDR3 DNA reads as TGTGCCAGCAGCTCGGGGGCAACTAATGAAAAACTGTTTTTT. Amino acid sequence: CASSSGATNEKLFF.

The V call is TRBV2, the J call TRBJ1-2; TRBD1 might be the D (5 bases). Per the germline V gene, CDR1 is SNHLY and CDR2 is FYNNEI. V lost 3 bases, J lost 5 bases, and 13 bases lay in between. The CDR3 spans 14 residues. CDR3 nucleotide sequence: TGTGCCAGCAGTGAGGCAGGGAAGGGGTATGGCTACACCTTC. This codes for CASSEAGKGYGYTF.